This T cell receptor (beta chain) emerged from a study of blood T cell repertoires in COVID-19. As for the study in general: Researchers got acute and convalescent COVID-19 samples from the United States, Italy and Spain. In each case, the material was cDNA or gDNA derived from T cells, B-cell-depleted T cells, or PBMCs.

This CDR3 comprises 15 residues. Trimming removed 0 bases at V and 11 bases at J, with 22 bases between. CDR1 SQVTM and CDR2 ANQGSEA come from the germline V gene. Per the original methods: Reference gene primer amplification yielded estimated nucleated cell counts. Sequencing was performed with immunoSEQ multiplex PCR; in TCRdb, only in-frame clones are kept and a portion is missing. The V and J calls and the clone size are those of that table, but D and trimming were determined from the DNA. The table lists 250,000 or so clones, roughly nine tenths of them singletons, with approximately 5% in the top ten.

The genes are TRBV29-1 and TRBJ1-1, with D possibly TRBD1 on 6 matching bases. This clonotype originated in a woman in her thirties or forties who had recovered from COVID-19. Sequencing used peripheral blood. CDR3 DNA sequence: TGCAGCGTTGAAGATACCACCGGGACATCTTCCCCCGCTTTCTTT. Encoded protein: CSVEDTTGTSSPAFF. The variable domain in full, completed from reference TRBV29-1 and TRBJ1-1, reads SAVISQKPSRDICQRGTSLTIQCQVDSQVTMMFWYRQQPGQSLTLIATANQGSEATYESGFVIDKFPISRPNLTFSTLTVSNMSPEDSSIYLCSVEDTTGTSSPAFFGQGTRLTVV.